This record covers a single TCR beta chain. Trimming removed 5 bases from V and 5 bases from J, with 13 bases in between. The CDR3 has 13 amino acids. The data derive from a study of blood T cell repertoires in COVID-19. Study-wide context: Italy, Spain and the United States were the sources of the convalescent and acute COVID-19 samples. PBMCs, B-cell-depleted T cells, or T cells were the source of the cDNA or gDNA that made up the material.

Per the study methods: Estimated nucleated cell counts came from reference gene primer amplification. Produced via immunoSEQ multiplex PCR; TCRdb's table is partial and in-frame only. V and J calls and clone size are as listed in that table; D and trimming were resolved from the DNA. The sample has about 60,000 clones; approximately 86% are singletons. The clonotype was recovered from a man aged 40-49 years with acute or convalescent COVID-19. V usage is TRBV5-3 and J usage is TRBJ2-5; no clear D. TRBV5-3 is an open reading frame whose function is uncertain. The sequencing input was peripheral blood. CDR3 residues: CARRPKRSETQYF. CDR3 sequence (DNA): TGTGCCAGAAGGCCCAAGAGGTCCGAGACCCAGTACTTC.